Following are 5 T cell receptor beta chains from one sample sequenced in a study of OX40 agonist ivuxolimab in advanced cancers. Profiling relied on immunoSEQ multiplex PCR, and the TCRdb table lists in-frame clones only, not all of them. The table records tens of thousands of clones, approximately 81% of them present only once. Sequences were derived from CD4+ or CD8+ T cells sorted from blood, sampled in a trial of the OX40 agonist ivuxolimab. The receptor source for this set is an adult with an advanced solid tumor such as melanoma, head and neck, liver or kidney cancer.

This chain uses TRBV2 with TRBJ1-4, with 9 nucleotides matching TRBD1. V dropped 6 bases and J dropped 0; count of bases not matched to a gene: 8. The CDR3 covers 17 residues. Germline V gene lookup returns CDR1 SNHLY and CDR2 FYNNEI. The CDR3 bases are TGTGCCAGCAGGGGGACAGGGTGGGGATCAACTAATGAAAAACTGTTTTTT. Translated, it gives CASRGTGWGSTNEKLFF.

The chain links TRBV16 to TRBJ1-2; D is uncertain. CDR1 and CDR2 (germline): KGHSY, FQNENV. The CDR3 loop spans 12 amino acids. The V gene lost 2 bases and the J gene lost 4 bases, with 5 bases spanning the gap. The CDR3 loop is CASSQEAYGYTF. The DNA for the CDR3 is TGTGCCAGCAGCCAAGAAGCCTATGGCTACACCTTC.

The V and J genes are TRBV19 and TRBJ2-7, with 7 nucleotides matching TRBD2. V trimming: 3 bases; J trimming: 5 bases; junction bases outside the gene matches: 10. CDR3 length: 15 residues. Germline V gene data show CDR1 as LNHDA and CDR2 as SQIVND (reference sequence). This CDR3 is CASSISGRAFHEQYF. The CDR3 DNA reads TGTGCCAGTAGTATTTCGGGGAGGGCCTTCCACGAGCAGTACTTC.

This chain uses TRBV11-2 with TRBJ2-3, with D uncertain. Germline V gene sequence: CDR1 SGHAT, CDR2 FQNNGV. The CDR3 sequence is 12 residues long. V lost 4 bases and J 6 bases, leaving 8 bases between the germline ends. DNA for the CDR3: TGTGCCAGCAGCTCCCTGGGGGATACGCAGTATTTT. This codes for CASSSLGDTQYF.

The V gene is TRBV5-5, the J gene TRBJ1-2, with TRBD1 as a possible D gene (5 bases). Between the trimmed V and J ends, which lost 2 bases and 8 bases, there was a span of 10 bases. CDR1 and CDR2 (germline): SGHKS, YYEKEE (reference sequence). The CDR3 contains 12 residues. As DNA, the CDR3 is TGTGCCAGCAGCTTAAACCGGGGCGGCTACACCTTC. It is translated as CASSLNRGGYTF.